A selection of T cell receptor beta chains follows, all from one sample in a study of T cell repertoires in aging, cancer and after chemotherapy. Each CDR3 protein gets one entry after TCRdb re-called the multiplex PCR reads with MiXCR. Altogether under 4,000 distinct CDR3 sequences are present, over 40% being singletons, with the ten largest covering 3% to 3.5%. Sequences were obtained from blood. The receptors were sampled from a human donor with a solid tumor. The CDR3 runs from the conserved cysteine through the conserved F or W. The D gene is left open where the match is weak. A row's size may be missing; if present it is once, few, many or a size class.

V	D	J	size	CDR3	DNA
TRBV5-4	NA	TRBJ2-5	NA	CASSAGQTQETQYF	TGTGCCAGCAGCGCGGGACAGACACAAGAGACCCAGTACTTC
TRBV12-3/TRBV12-4	NA	TRBJ1-1	NA	CASTERRNTEAFF	TGTGCCAGCACCGAAAGGAGGAACACTGAAGCTTTCTTT
TRBV19	TRBD2	TRBJ2-5	NA	CASSTPGLEETQYF	TGTGCCAGTAGTACCCCGGGACTAGAGGAGACCCAGTACTTC
TRBV29-1	NA	TRBJ1-1	NA	CSVTSGRNTEAFF	TGCAGCGTTACCAGCGGGCGGAACACTGAAGCTTTCTTT
TRBV29-1	TRBD2	TRBJ2-7	large	CSVPGLAGYEQYF	TGCAGCGTCCCGGGACTAGCGGGCTACGAGCAGTACTTC
TRBV20-1	NA	TRBJ1-3	NA	CSARGQFSNQPIYF	TGCAGTGCTAGAGGACAATTTTCGAATCAGCCCATATATTTT
TRBV5-6	NA	TRBJ1-5	NA	CASTSRRGFSNQPQHF	TGTGCCAGCACTTCTCGGAGGGGTTTCAGCAATCAGCCCCAGCATTTT
TRBV7-9	NA	TRBJ1-3	few	CASSPGGLSGNTIYF	TGTGCCAGCAGCCCCGGGGGGCTCTCTGGAAACACCATATATTTT
TRBV12-3/TRBV12-4	TRBD2	TRBJ2-3	NA	CATLSGRASDTQYF	TGTGCCACCCTCAGCGGGAGGGCCTCCGATACGCAGTATTTT
TRBV6-5	TRBD1	TRBJ1-5	few	CASSEADRGSQPQHF	TGTGCCAGCAGTGAAGCCGACAGGGGGAGCCAGCCCCAGCATTTT
TRBV5-6	TRBD2	TRBJ2-7	NA	CASSPSGTTYEQYF	TGTGCCAGCAGCCCCTCAGGGACTACCTACGAGCAGTACTTC
TRBV6-5	NA	TRBJ1-5	NA	CASPSFGRTFNQPQHF	TGTGCCAGCCCCAGTTTTGGACGGACCTTTAATCAGCCCCAGCATTTT
TRBV20-1	TRBD2	TRBJ2-3	few	CSARARLAGHTDTQYF	TGCAGTGCTAGAGCTCGACTAGCGGGTCACACAGATACGCAGTATTTT
TRBV19	NA	TRBJ2-2	few	CASNGGNTGELFF	TGTGCCAGTAACGGCGGGAACACCGGGGAGCTGTTTTTT
TRBV6-5	NA	TRBJ2-5	NA	CASSQQETQYF	TGTGCCAGCAGCCAACAGGAGACCCAGTACTTC
TRBV20-1	NA	TRBJ2-3	few	CSATKDSVSTDTQYF	TGCAGTGCTACCAAGGACAGTGTTAGCACAGATACGCAGTATTTT
TRBV12-3/TRBV12-4	NA	TRBJ2-7	few	CASSPDRNSYEQYF	TGTGCCAGCAGTCCGGACAGAAACTCCTACGAGCAGTACTTC
TRBV6-1	NA	TRBJ1-1	NA	CASGRTTLNTEAFF	TGTGCCAGTGGTCGGACGACCCTGAACACTGAAGCTTTCTTT
TRBV6-1	NA	TRBJ1-2	NA	CASRVLSMNYGYTF	TGTGCCAGCAGGGTCCTATCGATGAACTATGGCTACACCTTC
TRBV5-6	NA	TRBJ2-7	NA	CASSTDYEQYF	TGTGCCAGCAGCACAGACTACGAGCAGTACTTC
TRBV30	TRBD2	TRBJ2-1	NA	CAWRREGRLSEQFF	TGTGCCTGGAGACGGGAGGGCCGGTTAAGCGAGCAGTTCTTC
TRBV6-1	NA	TRBJ1-2	NA	CASSEAGGANYGYTF	TGTGCCAGCAGTGAAGCGGGGGGAGCTAACTATGGCTACACCTTC
TRBV20-1	NA	TRBJ2-7	NA	CSAPEGRARISDEQYF	TGCAGTGCCCCGGAAGGGCGGGCTCGGATAAGCGACGAGCAGTACTTC
TRBV27	NA	TRBJ1-6	few	CASSLGPWEPLHF	TGTGCCAGCAGTTTAGGGCCTTGGGAACCCCTCCACTTT
TRBV5-1	TRBD1	TRBJ2-7	few	CASSLAQGARSEQYF	TGCGCCAGCAGCTTGGCTCAGGGGGCTAGGTCCGAGCAGTACTTC
TRBV5-1	TRBD1	TRBJ1-1	few	CASRSDRGSNTEAFF	TGCGCCAGCAGATCTGACAGGGGCTCGAACACTGAAGCTTTCTTT
TRBV5-6	NA	TRBJ1-6	few	CASSLGPGHSPLHF	TGTGCCAGCAGTCTGGGGCCAGGACATTCACCCCTCCACTTT
TRBV6-5	NA	TRBJ2-1	NA	CASSNQGRGYNEQFF	TGTGCCAGCAGTAACCAAGGCCGGGGATACAATGAGCAGTTCTTC
TRBV19	NA	TRBJ1-3	NA	CASSTRDRNTIYF	TGTGCCAGTAGTACCCGGGACAGAAACACCATATATTTT
TRBV7-2	TRBD1	TRBJ2-7	NA	CASSPGTAGIYEQYF	TGTGCCAGCAGCCCCGGGACAGCTGGCATCTACGAGCAGTACTTC
TRBV6-2/TRBV6-3	TRBD2	TRBJ2-1	NA	CASTGGAGGFYNEQFF	TGTGCCAGCACGGGTGGAGCGGGAGGCTTCTACAATGAGCAGTTCTTC
TRBV7-2	TRBD2	TRBJ2-1	few	CASSSDGGTRNEQFF	TGTGCCAGCAGCTCCGACGGGGGGACCCGGAATGAGCAGTTCTTC
TRBV20-1	NA	TRBJ2-3	few	CSASEPPRAGSTDTQYF	TGCAGTGCTAGCGAGCCACCGAGAGCGGGTAGTACAGATACGCAGTATTTT
TRBV30	NA	TRBJ2-1	NA	CAWSAPGTIYNEQFF	TGTGCCTGGAGTGCCCCCGGCACAATCTACAATGAGCAGTTCTTC
TRBV20-1	NA	TRBJ2-3	NA	CSARDANTDTQYF	TGCAGTGCTAGAGATGCTAACACAGATACGCAGTATTTT
TRBV27	NA	TRBJ1-1	NA	CASKNRNTEAFF	TGTGCCAGCAAAAACAGGAACACTGAAGCTTTCTTT
TRBV19	TRBD1	TRBJ1-5	NA	CASRNRGRRQPQHF	TGTGCCAGTAGGAACAGGGGAAGAAGGCAGCCCCAGCATTTT
TRBV10-3	NA	TRBJ2-7	NA	CAIGQGDEQYF	TGTGCCATTGGACAAGGCGACGAGCAGTACTTC
TRBV19	NA	TRBJ1-2	NA	CASSIVLREGSYGYTF	TGTGCCAGTAGTATCGTTCTGAGGGAGGGTAGCTATGGCTACACCTTC
TRBV6-5	TRBD1	TRBJ1-2	NA	CASSPSLGQGSPYGYTF	TGTGCCAGCAGTCCCTCATTGGGACAGGGGAGCCCCTATGGCTACACCTTC
TRBV20-1	NA	TRBJ2-3	NA	CSAVQAGETPITDTQYF	TGCAGTGCTGTCCAAGCAGGCGAAACGCCAATCACAGATACGCAGTATTTT
TRBV7-4	NA	TRBJ2-3	NA	CASSFVRGADTQYF	TGTGCCAGCAGCTTCGTCCGGGGTGCAGATACGCAGTATTTT
TRBV7-2	NA	TRBJ2-5	NA	CASSLGGARETQYF	TGTGCCAGCAGCTTAGGAGGGGCGCGGGAGACCCAGTACTTC